Listed here is a single T cell receptor (beta chain). As yet, its antigen is unknown. TCRdb's table, derived via immunoSEQ multiplex PCR, lists solely in-frame clones and lacks some. Seen here are some 130,000 clones, just under 80% observed once, and the top ten hold around 5.5%. The data derive from a study of a mutant IDH1 vaccine in newly diagnosed glioma. Study summary: Once 4-6 weeks had passed after radiotherapy alone, vaccination started, or it started with temozolomide cycles. Mean patient age was around 40 years; approximately 62% were male and about 40% female. Study-level results: Patients showed vaccine-induced immune responses at a rate of approximately 95%.

Regarding time point: week 11, during vaccination. The investigators gave 300 ug of mutant IDH1 20-mer peptide in each vaccine dose, together with topical imiquimod. Each tumor in the donors was a new WHO grade 3 or 4 astrocytoma, IDH1-mutant and ATRX-lost. Trimming stripped 0 bases from V and 0 bases from J, with 13 bases between. Germline CDR1 SGDLS, CDR2 YYNGEE. The CDR3 is 17 amino acids. This sample comprised PBMCs, obtained from a glioma patient whose treatment included an IDH1 peptide vaccine. The source is a middle-aged man with glioma. The chain joins TRBV9 to TRBJ1-5; D not resolved. CDR3 residues: CASSVGGGTHSNQPQHF. For the CDR3, the DNA is TGTGCCAGCAGCGTAGGTGGAGGAACCCATAGCAATCAGCCCCAGCATTTT.